This T cell receptor (beta chain) was identified during a study of cytomegalovirus exposure and HLA in healthy donors. Findings of the study overall: Presence/absence comparisons presumed near-even sequencing depth among donors. Sequencing probably produced one cluster of sequence variants that were highly shared. Most of the TCR beta V segments (in an earlier analysis) were productive either about 90% or about 30% of the time. HLA-A and HLA-B allele assignments for most subjects were reportedly predicted accurately using TCR beta sequences.

Notes on this clone: Its antigen is unidentified.

The PCR contained 60 Vbeta and 13 Jbeta primers. Clones were read by immunoSEQ multiplex PCR, and TCRdb kept only the in-frame ones, dropping some. The data show about 200,000 clones, roughly 85% seen once. Looked up from germline, CDR1 is MNHEY and CDR2 is SMNVEV (reference sequence). This CDR3 is 12 amino acids long. After removal of 7 bases from V and 7 bases from J, the junction contained 6 bases not matched to a gene. The source material was PBMCs. The receptor was derived from a man in his late teens or twenties in good health and CMV-seronegative. The rearrangement joins TRBV27 to TRBJ1-2; 7 bases align to TRBD1. CDR3 in amino acids: CASKTGWGGYTF. The CDR3 DNA reads as TGTGCCAGCAAGACAGGGTGGGGTGGCTACACCTTC.